The clone carrying this T cell receptor (beta chain) showed up just a few times. The data belong to a study of T cells after yellow fever vaccination. CDR1 is KGHSH and CDR2 is LQKENI in the germline V gene. Losses at the gene ends were 3 bases for V and 3 bases for J; bases not matched to a gene: 5. The CDR3 totals 16 residues. TCRdb analysed the 5' RACE reads with MiXCR anew, one entry per CDR3 protein. The sample contains 300,000 to 400,000 distinct CDR3 sequences, about 10% of which appear only once. Material: CD4+ T cells sorted from PBMCs, obtained 45 days after the yellow fever booster vaccination. The V gene is TRBV18, the J gene TRBJ1-5, with TRBD1 matching 10 bases. The source is a man between 18 and 35 years old who received the YFV17D yellow fever vaccine. Here the CDR3 DNA reads TGTGCCAGCTCACCTCCTGGGACAGGGGACAATCAGCCCCAGCATTTT. Its translation is CASSPPGTGDNQPQHF.